The TCR beta chain described here comes from a study of radiotherapy plus CTLA-4 blockade in lung cancer. In the study overall: An objective response was seen in 18% of patients, and disease control in 25% to 40%. Overall study results and limits: Peripheral blood showed expansion of tumor-derived TCR clones after radiotherapy and ipilimumab. Early blood T cell clone changes and increased post-radiation serum interferon-beta were reportedly the strongest response predictors.

For this clone: What it recognizes is unknown.

Profiling relied on immunoSEQ multiplex PCR, and the TCRdb table lists in-frame clones only, not all of them. The data hold some 110,000 clones, with 70% to 85% observed a single time. The CDR3 covers 12 residues. Germline CDR1 MNHEY, CDR2 SVGAGI. The germline V and J ends were trimmed by 5 bases and 8 bases, with 12 bases remaining between them. The chain is built from TRBV6-5 and TRBJ1-1, with TRBD1 as a possible D gene (5 bases). This receptor was obtained from a human donor with non-small cell lung cancer that progressed on radiotherapy plus ipilimumab. Some clones in this sample may be carry-over from other donors' samples. The sample consisted of peripheral blood, taken from a patient treated with radiotherapy plus ipilimumab. The DNA of the CDR3 is TGTGCCAGCAGTGCCCCGTGGGGCGAAGCTTTCTTT. Translation gives CASSAPWGEAFF.